The TCR beta chain under discussion was sequenced for a study of blood T cell repertoires in COVID-19. Trimming removed 6 bases from V and 7 bases from J; junction bases left unmatched: 11. CDR1 is MNHEY, CDR2 SVGEGT, per germline. The CDR3 is made up of 15 amino acids. The repertoire was sequenced with immunoSEQ multiplex PCR; TCRdb's copy has only in-frame clones and lacks some. The table includes under 200,000 clones, approximately 79% detected once. This clone came up a few times. Material: PBMCs or T cells enriched from blood (not recorded which). The sequence was obtained from a woman aged 60 to 75 with acute COVID-19. The chain combines TRBV6-2 or TRBV6-3 with TRBJ2-5; TRBD1 matches at 10 bases. The chain's CDR3 is CASSPSGTGVGTQYF. CDR3 DNA sequence: TGTGCCAGCAGCCCATCCGGGACAGGGGTCGGGACCCAGTACTTC.